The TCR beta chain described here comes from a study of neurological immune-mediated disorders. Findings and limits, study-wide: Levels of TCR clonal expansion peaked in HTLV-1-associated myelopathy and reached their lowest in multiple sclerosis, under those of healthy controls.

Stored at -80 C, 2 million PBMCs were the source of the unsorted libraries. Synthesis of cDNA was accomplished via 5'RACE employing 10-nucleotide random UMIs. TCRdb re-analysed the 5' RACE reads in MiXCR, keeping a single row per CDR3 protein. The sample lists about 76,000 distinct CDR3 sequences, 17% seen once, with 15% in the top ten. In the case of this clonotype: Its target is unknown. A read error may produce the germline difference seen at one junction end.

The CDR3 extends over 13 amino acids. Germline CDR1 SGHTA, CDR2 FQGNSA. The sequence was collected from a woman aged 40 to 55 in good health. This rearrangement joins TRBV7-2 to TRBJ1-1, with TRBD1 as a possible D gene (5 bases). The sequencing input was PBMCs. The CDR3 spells CASGVQENTDAFF. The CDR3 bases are TGTGCCAGCGGTGTACAGGAGAACACTGACGCTTTCTTT.